This T cell receptor delta chain was captured by sequencing in a study of γδ T cells in repeated Plasmodium falciparum infection. For this clone: This likely traces to a read error, being one base from a far larger clone. The sample holds other DNA sequences that translate to the same CDR3.

Vgamma9/Vdelta2+ and Vdelta2-negative gammadelta T cells were flow-sorted from PBMC for bulk sequencing. TCRdb re-called the multiplex PCR reads using CATT. This table has around 50,000 delta-chain clones, 1.6% appearing once. This CDR3 is 22 amino acids long. CDR1 is TSWWSYY and CDR2 is QGS in the germline V gene. The V and J genes are TRDV1 and TRDJ1; 7 positions match TRDD3. No J gene is reported in TCRdb; it was inferred here by comparing the DNA with germline. The sample comprised gamma-delta T cells from blood. The receptor was isolated from a pool of human donors (malaria-infected and uninfected, not separated). CDR3 in amino acids: CALGDSTHFRGDWGPYTDKLIF. The DNA of the CDR3 is TGCGCTCTTGGCGACTCTACCCACTTCCGGGGGGACTGGGGACCCTACACCGATAAACTCATCTTT.